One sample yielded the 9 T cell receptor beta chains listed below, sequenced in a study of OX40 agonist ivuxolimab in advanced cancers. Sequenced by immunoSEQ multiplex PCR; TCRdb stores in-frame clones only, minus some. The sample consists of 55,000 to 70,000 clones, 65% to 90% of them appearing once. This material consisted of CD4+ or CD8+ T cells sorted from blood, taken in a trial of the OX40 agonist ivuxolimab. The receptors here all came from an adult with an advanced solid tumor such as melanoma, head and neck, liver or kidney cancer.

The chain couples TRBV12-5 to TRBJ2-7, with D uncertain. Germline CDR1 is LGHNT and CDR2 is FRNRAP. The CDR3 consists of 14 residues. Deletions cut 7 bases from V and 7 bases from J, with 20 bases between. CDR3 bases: TGTGCTAGTGTCCTAGGCCCCTCGGAAGGGGAGCAGTACTTC. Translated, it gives CASVLGPSEGEQYF.

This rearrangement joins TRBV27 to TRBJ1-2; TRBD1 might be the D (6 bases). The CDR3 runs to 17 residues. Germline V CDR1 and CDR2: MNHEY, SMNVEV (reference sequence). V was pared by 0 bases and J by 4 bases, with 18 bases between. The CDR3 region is CASSLSYGGRAFYGYTF. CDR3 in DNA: TGTGCCAGCAGTTTATCGTATGGGGGGCGCGCCTTCTATGGCTACACCTTC.

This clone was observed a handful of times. CDR3 DNA sequence: TGTGCCATCAGTGACTGGACAGGGCAGGGTGAAAAACTGTTTTTT. Translated: CAISDWTGQGEKLFF. V and J are TRBV10-3 and TRBJ1-4; the match to TRBD1 covers 8 bases. From germline, CDR1 is ENHRY and CDR2 SYGVKD. V was clipped by 3 bases and J by 7 bases; unmatched bases: 7. The CDR3 has 15 amino acids.

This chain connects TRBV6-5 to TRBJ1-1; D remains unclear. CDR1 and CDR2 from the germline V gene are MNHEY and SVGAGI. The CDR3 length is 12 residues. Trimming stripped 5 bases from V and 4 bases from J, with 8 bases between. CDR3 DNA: TGTGCCAGCAGTCCTAGCGCCACTGAAGCTTTCTTT. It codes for CASSPSATEAFF.

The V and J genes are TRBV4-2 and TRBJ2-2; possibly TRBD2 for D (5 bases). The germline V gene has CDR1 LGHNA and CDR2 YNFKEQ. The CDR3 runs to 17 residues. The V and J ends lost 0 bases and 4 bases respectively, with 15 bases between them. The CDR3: CASSQEPLARGTGELFF. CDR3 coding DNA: TGTGCCAGCAGCCAAGAACCGCTAGCTCGGGGCACCGGGGAGCTGTTTTTT.

DNA of the CDR3: TGTGCCAGCAGCTCTCCGAGGAGAGATGAGCAGTACTTC. Its translation: CASSSPRRDEQYF. V gene TRBV5-4 combines with J gene TRBJ2-7; D is unresolved. The V and J ends lost 3 bases and 7 bases respectively, with 14 bases between them. This CDR3 spans 13 amino acids. Germline CDR1 is SGHNT and CDR2 is YYREEE (reference sequence).

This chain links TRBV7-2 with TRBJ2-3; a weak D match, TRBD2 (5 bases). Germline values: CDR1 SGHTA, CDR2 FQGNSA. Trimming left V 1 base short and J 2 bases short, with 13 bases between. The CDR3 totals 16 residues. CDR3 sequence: CASSLGGAWYTDTQYF. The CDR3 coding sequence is TGTGCCAGCAGCTTAGGGGGAGCGTGGTACACAGATACGCAGTATTTT.

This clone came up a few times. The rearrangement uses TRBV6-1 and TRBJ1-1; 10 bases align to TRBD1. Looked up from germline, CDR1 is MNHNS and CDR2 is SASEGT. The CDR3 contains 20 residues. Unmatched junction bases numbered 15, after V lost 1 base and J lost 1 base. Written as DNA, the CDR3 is TGTGCCAGCAGTGAAGGGGTCCCGGGACAGGGGTGGTGGAGGAACACTGAAGCTTTCTTT. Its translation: CASSEGVPGQGWWRNTEAFF.

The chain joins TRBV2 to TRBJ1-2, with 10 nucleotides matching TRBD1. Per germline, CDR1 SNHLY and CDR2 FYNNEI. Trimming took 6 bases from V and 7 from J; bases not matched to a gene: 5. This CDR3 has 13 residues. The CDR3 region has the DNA TGTGCCAGCAGCGCCGGGACAGGGGCTGGCTACACCTTC. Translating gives CASSAGTGAGYTF.